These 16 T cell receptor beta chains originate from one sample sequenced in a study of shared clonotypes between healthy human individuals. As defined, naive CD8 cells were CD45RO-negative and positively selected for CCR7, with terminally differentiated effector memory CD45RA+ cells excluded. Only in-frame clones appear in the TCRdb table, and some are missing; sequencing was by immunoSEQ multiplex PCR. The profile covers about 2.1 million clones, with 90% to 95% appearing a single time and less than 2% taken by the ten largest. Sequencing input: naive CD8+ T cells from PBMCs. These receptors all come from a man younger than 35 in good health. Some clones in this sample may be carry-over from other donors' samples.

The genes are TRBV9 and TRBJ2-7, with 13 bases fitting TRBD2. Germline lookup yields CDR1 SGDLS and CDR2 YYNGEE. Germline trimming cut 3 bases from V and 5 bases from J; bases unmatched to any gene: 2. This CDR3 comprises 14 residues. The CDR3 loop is CASSEGTSGNEQYF. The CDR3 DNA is TGTGCCAGCAGCGAGGGGACTAGCGGGAACGAGCAGTACTTC.

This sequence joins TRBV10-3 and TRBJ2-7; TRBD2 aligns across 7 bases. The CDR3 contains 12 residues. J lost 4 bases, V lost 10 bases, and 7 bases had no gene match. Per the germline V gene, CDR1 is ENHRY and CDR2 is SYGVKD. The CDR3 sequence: CASGPGGYEQYF. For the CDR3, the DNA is TGTGCCAGTGGGCCCGGGGGGTACGAGCAGTACTTC.

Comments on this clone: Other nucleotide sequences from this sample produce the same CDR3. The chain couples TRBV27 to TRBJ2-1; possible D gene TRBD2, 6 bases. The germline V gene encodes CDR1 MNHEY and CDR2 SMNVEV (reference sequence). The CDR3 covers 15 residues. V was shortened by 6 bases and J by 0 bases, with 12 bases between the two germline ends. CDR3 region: CASRLAGSSYNEQFF. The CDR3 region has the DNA TGTGCCAGCAGGTTGGCGGGGAGCTCCTACAATGAGCAGTTCTTC.

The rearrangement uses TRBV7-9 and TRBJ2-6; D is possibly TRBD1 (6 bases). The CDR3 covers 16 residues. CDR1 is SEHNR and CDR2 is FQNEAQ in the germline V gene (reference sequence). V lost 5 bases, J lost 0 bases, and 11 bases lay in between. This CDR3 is CASSPGTFSGANVLTF. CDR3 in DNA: TGTGCCAGCAGCCCCGGGACATTCTCTGGGGCCAACGTCCTGACTTTC.

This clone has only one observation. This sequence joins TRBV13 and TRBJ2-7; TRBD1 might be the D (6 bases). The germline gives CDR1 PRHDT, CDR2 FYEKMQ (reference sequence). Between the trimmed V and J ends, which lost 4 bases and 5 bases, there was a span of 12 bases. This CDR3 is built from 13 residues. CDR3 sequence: CASSYDRINEQYF. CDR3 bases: TGTGCCAGCAGCTACGACAGGATCAACGAGCAGTACTTC.

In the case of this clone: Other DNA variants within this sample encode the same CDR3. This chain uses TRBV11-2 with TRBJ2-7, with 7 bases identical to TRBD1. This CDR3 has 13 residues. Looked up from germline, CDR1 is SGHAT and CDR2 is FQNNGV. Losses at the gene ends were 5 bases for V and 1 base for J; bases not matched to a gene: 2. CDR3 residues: CASSPGQSYEQYF. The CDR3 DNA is TGTGCCAGCAGCCCGGGACAGTCCTACGAGCAGTACTTC.

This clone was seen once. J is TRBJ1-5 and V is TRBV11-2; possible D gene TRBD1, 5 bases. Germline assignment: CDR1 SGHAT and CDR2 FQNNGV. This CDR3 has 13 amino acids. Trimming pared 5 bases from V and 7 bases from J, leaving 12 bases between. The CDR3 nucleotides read TGTGCCAGCAGCAGGGGAGTAGGGCAGCCCCAGCATTTT. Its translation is CASSRGVGQPQHF.

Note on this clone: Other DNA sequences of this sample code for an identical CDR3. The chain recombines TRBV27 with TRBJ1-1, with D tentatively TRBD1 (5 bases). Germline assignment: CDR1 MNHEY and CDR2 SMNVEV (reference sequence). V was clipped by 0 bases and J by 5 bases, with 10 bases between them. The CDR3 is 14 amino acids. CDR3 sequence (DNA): TGTGCCAGCAGTTTATCCGGGTCAGGGACTGAAGCTTTCTTT. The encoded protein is CASSLSGSGTEAFF.

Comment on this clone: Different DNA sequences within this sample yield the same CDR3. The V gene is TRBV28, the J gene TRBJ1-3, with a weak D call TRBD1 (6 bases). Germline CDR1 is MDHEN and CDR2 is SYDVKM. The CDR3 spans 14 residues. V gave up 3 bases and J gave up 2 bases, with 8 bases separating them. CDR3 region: CASSLWTAGNTIYF. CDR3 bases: TGTGCCAGCAGTTTGTGGACAGCTGGAAACACCATATATTTT.

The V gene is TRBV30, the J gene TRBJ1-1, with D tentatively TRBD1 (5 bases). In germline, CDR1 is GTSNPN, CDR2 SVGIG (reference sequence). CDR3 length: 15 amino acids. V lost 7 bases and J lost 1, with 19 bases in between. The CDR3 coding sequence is TGTGCCTCCTTCTTTCTTTGGGGCACGAACACTGAAGCTTTCTTT. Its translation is CASFFLWGTNTEAFF.

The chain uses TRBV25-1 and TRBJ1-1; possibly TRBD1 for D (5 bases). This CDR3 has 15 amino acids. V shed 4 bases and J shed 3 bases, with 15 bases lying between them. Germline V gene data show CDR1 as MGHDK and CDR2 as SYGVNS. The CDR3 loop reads CASSVSGRLDTEAFF. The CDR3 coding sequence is TGTGCCAGCAGTGTTTCGGGGCGGCTGGACACTGAAGCTTTCTTT.

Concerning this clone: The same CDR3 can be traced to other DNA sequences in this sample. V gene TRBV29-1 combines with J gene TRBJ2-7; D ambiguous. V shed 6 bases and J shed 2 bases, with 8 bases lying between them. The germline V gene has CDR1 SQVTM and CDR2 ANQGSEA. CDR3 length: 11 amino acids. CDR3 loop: CSVRQAYEQYF. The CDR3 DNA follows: TGCAGCGTGCGGCAGGCCTACGAGCAGTACTTC.

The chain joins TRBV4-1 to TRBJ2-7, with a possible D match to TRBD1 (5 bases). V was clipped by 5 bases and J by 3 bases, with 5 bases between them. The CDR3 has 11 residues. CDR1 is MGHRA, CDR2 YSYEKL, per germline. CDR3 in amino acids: CASSDSYEQYF. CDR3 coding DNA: TGCGCCAGCAGCGACAGCTACGAGCAGTACTTC.

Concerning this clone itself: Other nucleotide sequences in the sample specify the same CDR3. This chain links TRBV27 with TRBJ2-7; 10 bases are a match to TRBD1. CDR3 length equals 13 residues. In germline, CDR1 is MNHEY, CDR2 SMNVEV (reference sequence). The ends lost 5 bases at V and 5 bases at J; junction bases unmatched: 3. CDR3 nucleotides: TGTGCCAGCAGTCGGGACAGGGGCAACGAGCAGTACTTC. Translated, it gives CASSRDRGNEQYF.

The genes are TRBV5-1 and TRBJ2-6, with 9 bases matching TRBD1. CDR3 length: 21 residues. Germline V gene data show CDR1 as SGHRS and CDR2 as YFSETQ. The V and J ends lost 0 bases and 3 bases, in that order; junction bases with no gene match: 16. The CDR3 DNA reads TGCGCCAGCAGCTTGGGCGGCCCCCGGGACAGGGTCGGTTATGGGGCCAACGTCCTGACTTTC. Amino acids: CASSLGGPRDRVGYGANVLTF.

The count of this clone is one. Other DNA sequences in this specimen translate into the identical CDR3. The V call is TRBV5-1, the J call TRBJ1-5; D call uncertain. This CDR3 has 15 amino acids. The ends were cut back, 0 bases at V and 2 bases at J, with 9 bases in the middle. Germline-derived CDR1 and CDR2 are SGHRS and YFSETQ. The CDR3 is CASSLGDRGNQPQHF. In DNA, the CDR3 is TGCGCCAGCAGCTTGGGGGATCGGGGCAATCAGCCCCAGCATTTT. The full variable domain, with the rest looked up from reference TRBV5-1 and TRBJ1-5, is KAGVTQTPRYLIKTRGQQVTLSCSPISGHRSVSWYQQTPGQGLQFLFEYFSETQRNKGNFPGRFSGRQFSNSRSEMNVSTLELGDSALYLCASSLGDRGNQPQHFGDGTRLSIL.